A selection of T cell receptor beta chains follows, all from one sample in a study of blood T cell repertoires in COVID-19. Profiled with immunoSEQ multiplex PCR; TCRdb holds only in-frame clones, not every one. The top ten clones hold over 0.8% of a sample with some 150,000 clones, roughly 89% of them seen once. The sequencing sample was made of peripheral blood. Every receptor here comes from a woman between 50 and 59 years old with acute or convalescent COVID-19. Each CDR3 is given with its conserved first and last residue. The order of the fields is V gene, clone size, D gene, CDR3 protein. The D gene is left open where the match is weak. Some rows have no size entry. The others give once, few or many, or a class for an expanded clone.

>TRBV2|.|.
CASSVQGFGQTAFF
>TRBV5-1|.|TRBD2
CASSLVASGSTTDTQYF
>TRBV18|few|.
CASSPGQGPYSNQPQHF
>TRBV6-5|.|TRBD1
CASSYYRTGSDTQYF
>TRBV12-5|.|TRBD2
CASGTGLAAYNEQFF
>TRBV4-2|.|.
CASSQKGGDNYGYTF
>TRBV21-1|.|.
CASSKVPGEGSYEQYF
>TRBV5-1|.|TRBD1
CASSPGTGSSYEQYF
>TRBV19|.|TRBD1
CASQDRGRSPLHF
>TRBV11-1|.|.
CASSFSRVEQYF
>TRBV6-6|.|TRBD1
CASRPEWTGAIGELFF
>TRBV6-2/TRBV6-3|.|.
CASSHGGGNTEAFF
>TRBV18|.|TRBD1
CASSLYETGGSQETQYF
>TRBV7-9|few|TRBD1
CASSFTGGEQYF
>TRBV6-5|.|.
CASSYQIQGLNTEAFF
>TRBV12-3/TRBV12-4|.|.
CASSTQGFLGF
>TRBV6-5|.|.
CASSYSRSYPYNEQFF
>TRBV6-4|.|TRBD2
CASSDSLAGGAAGELFF
>TRBV7-9|few|TRBD1
CASSLATGRGEKLFF
>TRBV29-1|.|.
CSGGGLETQYF
>TRBV28|.|.
CASSSGQSSGNTIYF
>TRBV19|.|.
CATTHGVANTGELFF
>TRBV5-1|.|.
CASSLAGGAADTQYF
>TRBV10-3|.|.
CAISESSFSGNYEQYF
>TRBV4-1|.|TRBD2
CASSPPPGGVYEQYF
>TRBV7-9|.|.
CASSLVGGYNEQFF
>TRBV28|.|TRBD2
CASSLLAGDNEQFF
>TRBV30|.|.
CAWSVFLANSPLYEQFF
>TRBV27|.|TRBD2
CASSYGGGVTGELFF
>TRBV28|.|.
CASSLSLGRGNTIYF
>TRBV7-2|.|.
CASRPRGLRSYNEQFF
>TRBV6-5|.|TRBD1
CASSYSNRGETQYF